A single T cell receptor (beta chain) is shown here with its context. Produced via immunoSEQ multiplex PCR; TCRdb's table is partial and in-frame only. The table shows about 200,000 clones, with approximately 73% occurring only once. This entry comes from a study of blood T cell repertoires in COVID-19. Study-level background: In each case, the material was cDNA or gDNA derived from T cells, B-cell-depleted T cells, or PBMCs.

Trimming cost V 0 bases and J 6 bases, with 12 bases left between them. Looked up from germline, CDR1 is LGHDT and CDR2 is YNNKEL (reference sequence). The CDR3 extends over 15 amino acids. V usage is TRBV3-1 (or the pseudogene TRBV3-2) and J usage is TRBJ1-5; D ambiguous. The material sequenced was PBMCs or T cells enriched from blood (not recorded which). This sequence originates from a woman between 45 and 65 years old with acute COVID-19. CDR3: CASSQEGGPGQPQHF. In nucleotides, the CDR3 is TGTGCCAGCAGCCAAGAAGGAGGCCCGGGTCAGCCCCAGCATTTT.